Sequencing of this T cell receptor (beta chain) was carried out in a study of cytomegalovirus exposure and HLA in healthy donors. The PCR made use of 60 Vbeta and 13 Jbeta primers. Profiled with immunoSEQ multiplex PCR; TCRdb holds only in-frame clones, not every one. The data contain about 140,000 clones, over 75% of them singletons. The CDR3 sequence is 15 residues long. With 7 bases removed from V and 0 bases from J, the gap between germline ends came to 14 bases. CDR1 LNHDA and CDR2 SQIVND come from the germline V gene (reference sequence). The study's findings and limits: Some V segments, TRBV6-2 and TRBV6-3 among them, were indistinguishable and were therefore excluded.

On this clone: No antigen is known for it.

The specimen sequenced was PBMCs. The sequence was obtained from a man aged 45-65 years in good health and CMV-seronegative. The V and J genes are TRBV19 and TRBJ2-3, with a possible D match to TRBD1 (5 bases). The CDR3 DNA follows: TGTGCCAGTATGCAGGGCGGCATGAGCACAGATACGCAGTATTTT. Its translation: CASMQGGMSTDTQYF.